This passage covers 27 T cell receptor beta chains from one sample sequenced in a study of blood T cells in healthy people across ages. A second PCR, run for roughly 6 to 11 cycles, used a sample-barcoded 5' primer plus a J-beta primer mix. TCRdb used MiXCR to reprocess the 5' RACE reads, holding one entry per CDR3 protein. Among over 700,000 distinct CDR3 sequences listed, roughly 25% were seen once. This sample also belongs to another study, concerning T cells of mothers and their children.

Sequencing input: blood. The receptors shown here come from a boy aged 10-17 years in good health.

V is TRBV7-8 and J is TRBJ1-5, with D perhaps matching TRBD1 (5 bases). Germline V gives CDR1 SGHVS, CDR2 FQNEAQ. Trimming removed 5 bases at V and 7 bases at J, with 15 bases between. The CDR3 length is 14 residues. The CDR3 spells CASSGTTDRQPQHF. CDR3 bases: TGTGCCAGCAGCGGTACGACAGATCGGCAGCCCCAGCATTTT.

The chain has TRBV20-1 and TRBJ2-4; D unclear. Trimming removed 7 bases from V and 1 base from J, with 14 bases in between. Germline V gene sequence: CDR1 DFQATT, CDR2 SNEGSKA (reference sequence). The CDR3 consists of 14 residues. CDR3 DNA: TGCAGTGTTTTGACGACCAGGGCCAAAAACATTCAGTACTTC. Encoded protein: CSVLTTRAKNIQYF.

A note on this clonotype: Germline and junction disagree at one end, which may indicate a read error. The genes are TRBV2 and TRBJ2-5, with D perhaps matching TRBD2 (5 bases). The CDR3 runs 14 residues. Germline V gene data show CDR1 as SNHLY and CDR2 as FYNNEI. The CDR3 DNA reads TGTGCTAGCAGCGTTGGGGAGTATCAAGAGACCCAGTACTTC. It specifies CASSVGEYQETQYF.

The rearrangement links TRBV3-1 to TRBJ2-5, with 10 bases aligning to TRBD2. The CDR3 runs to 14 residues. Germline trimming cut 5 bases from V and 3 bases from J; bases unmatched to any gene: 3. The germline V gene encodes CDR1 LGHDT and CDR2 YNNKEL (reference sequence). The CDR3 here is CASSKSGGEETQYF. The CDR3 bases are TGTGCCAGCAGCAAAAGCGGGGGGGAAGAGACCCAGTACTTC.

The chain joins TRBV21-1 to TRBJ2-1; the table calls TRBD1, which could not be checked here. TRBV21-1 is given as a pseudogene. The CDR3 contains 16 residues. CDR3 amino acids: CASSRGAAGYSNEQFF. CDR3 bases: TGTGCCAGCAGCAGGGGGGCGGCGGGATACTCGAATGAGCAGTTCTTC.

The chain couples TRBV10-3 to TRBJ2-1; D not resolved. CDR3 length: 14 residues. From germline, CDR1 is ENHRY and CDR2 SYGVKD. V was shortened by 3 bases and J by 0 bases, with 6 bases between the two germline ends. CDR3 nucleotide sequence: TGTGCCATCAGTGATAGGCTCTCCTACAATGAGCAGTTCTTC. This gives the protein CAISDRLSYNEQFF.

This clonotype was found many times. This chain connects TRBV4-1 to TRBJ2-5; 12 bases are a match to TRBD2. J lost 5 bases, V lost 3 bases, and 7 bases had no gene match. This CDR3 has 16 residues. CDR1 MGHRA and CDR2 YSYEKL come from the germline V gene. CDR3 in DNA: TGCGCCAGCAGCCACGGGCTAGCGGGAGGGGTGGAGACCCAGTACTTC. Residues: CASSHGLAGGVETQYF.

The rearrangement uses TRBV7-2 and TRBJ2-1, with TRBD2 matching over 9 bases. The CDR3 runs 14 residues. Germline CDR1 and CDR2: SGHTA and FQGNSA. V trimming: 11 bases; J trimming: 4 bases; junction bases outside the gene matches: 9. DNA for the CDR3: TGTGCCGGAGCGGGGGGCGACATGTACAATGAGCAGTTCTTC. Its protein is CAGAGGDMYNEQFF.

The chain links TRBV4-1 to TRBJ2-7, with D uncertain. The CDR3 has 14 amino acids. Germline V gene data show CDR1 as MGHRA and CDR2 as YSYEKL. Between the trimmed V and J ends, which lost 5 bases and 2 bases, there was a span of 13 bases. CDR3 nucleotides: TGCGCCAGCAGCGGTCAGATTACTACCTACGAGCAGTACTTC. It specifies CASSGQITTYEQYF.

This rearrangement joins TRBV28 to TRBJ2-7; D gene unclear. This CDR3 contains 13 residues. Germline assignment: CDR1 MDHEN and CDR2 SYDVKM. Trimming cost V 4 bases and J 0 bases, with 7 bases left between them. The CDR3 DNA sequence: TGTGCCAGCAGTTCAATCCACTCCTACGAGCAGTACTTC. This codes for CASSSIHSYEQYF.

The V gene is TRBV7-2, the J gene TRBJ1-6; weak D call: TRBD1 (6 bases). This CDR3 spans 15 amino acids. Germline-derived CDR1 and CDR2 are SGHTA and FQGNSA. Trimming left V 5 bases short and J 5 bases short, with 13 bases between. CDR3 region: CASSLTGFHNSPLHF. The CDR3, as DNA: TGTGCCAGCAGCCTGACAGGATTCCATAATTCACCCCTCCACTTT. The variable domain in full, with the rest retrieved from reference TRBV7-2 and TRBJ1-6, is GAGVSQSPSNKVTEKGKDVELRCDPISGHTALYWYRQSLGQGLEFLIYFQGNSAPDKSGLPSDRFSAERTGGSVSTLTIQRTQQEDSAVYLCASSLTGFHNSPLHFGNGTRLTVT.

The chain uses TRBV7-9 and TRBJ1-2; D is unclear. V lost 5 bases and J lost 4, with 17 bases in between. Germline V gene sequence: CDR1 SEHNR, CDR2 FQNEAQ (reference sequence). The CDR3 has 15 amino acids. The CDR3 reads CASSRLWGLSYGYTF. The CDR3 nucleotides read TGTGCCAGCAGCCGACTCTGGGGATTGAGCTATGGCTACACCTTC.

This clonotype was seen a handful of times. The gene calls are TRBV29-1 and TRBJ2-2, with D hard to call. The CDR3 has 13 amino acids. Germline V CDR1 and CDR2: SQVTM, ANQGSEA. Trimming pared 5 bases from V and 0 bases from J, leaving 7 bases between. CDR3 sequence: CSVPGPNTGELFF. In DNA form, the CDR3 reads TGCAGCGTTCCTGGACCGAACACCGGGGAGCTGTTTTTT.

The genes are TRBV27 and TRBJ2-1, with D maybe TRBD2 (6 bases). The CDR3 loop spans 15 amino acids. In germline, CDR1 is MNHEY, CDR2 SMNVEV (reference sequence). Trimming left V 8 bases short and J 4 bases short, with 18 bases between. The CDR3, as DNA: TGTGCCAGCGGGAGAGGCGGGACGATATACAATGAGCAGTTCTTC. This gives the protein CASGRGGTIYNEQFF.

V gene TRBV29-1 combines with J gene TRBJ1-2; D is unresolved. The CDR3 has 12 residues. Trimming shortened V by 4 bases and J by 4 bases, and 10 bases separated the two germline ends. Germline V gives CDR1 SQVTM, CDR2 ANQGSEA. The CDR3 sequence: CSVALDAYGYTF. The CDR3 region has the DNA TGCAGCGTTGCCCTCGATGCCTATGGCTACACCTTC.

The chain carries TRBV7-2 and TRBJ2-5; 9 positions match TRBD2. The tail of the sequence fits TRBJ2-1 better, so the J call may be wrong. The CDR3 runs 15 residues. Germline V gives CDR1 SGHTA, CDR2 FQGNSA. Written as DNA, the CDR3 is TGTGCCAGCAGCTTAGTTTTAGCGGGAGAGGTTGAGCAGTTCTTC. Translating gives CASSLVLAGEVEQFF.

The V gene is TRBV5-1, the J gene TRBJ1-6, with 9 bases matching TRBD1. J lost 7 bases, V lost 4 bases, and 6 bases had no gene match. Germline CDR1 SGHRS, CDR2 YFSETQ. The CDR3 totals 15 residues. The CDR3 reads CASSATGTGNSPLHF. CDR3 coding DNA: TGCGCCAGCAGCGCCACCGGGACAGGGAATTCACCCCTCCACTTT. Looking up the rest from reference TRBV5-1 and TRBJ1-6 gives the full variable domain: KAGVTQTPRYLIKTRGQQVTLSCSPISGHRSVSWYQQTPGQGLQFLFEYFSETQRNKGNFPGRFSGRQFSNSRSEMNVSTLELGDSALYLCASSATGTGNSPLHFGNGTRLTVT.

CDR3 amino acids: CASSYSVPSPDTQYF. The CDR3 DNA is TGTGCCAGCAGTTACTCCGTTCCTAGCCCAGATACGCAGTATTTT. The chain has TRBV6-6 and TRBJ2-3, with a tentative D call TRBD2 (5 bases). The V end lost 0 bases, the J end lost 4 bases, and 11 bases lay between the germline ends. Per the germline V gene, CDR1 is MNHNY and CDR2 is SVGAGI (reference sequence). This CDR3 region has 15 residues.

This clonotype was detected ten times or more. The chain couples TRBV18 to TRBJ2-5, with D possibly TRBD2 on 6 matching bases. The last part of the DNA fits TRBJ2-7 better; the J call may be wrong. The germline CDR1 and CDR2 sequences are KGHSH and LQKENI. The CDR3 consists of 13 residues. CDR3 nucleotides: TGTGCCAGCTCACCACCGGGAGGAGACGAGCAGTACTTC. The encoded protein is CASSPPGGDEQYF.

This clonotype came up a few times. The chain couples TRBV7-2 to TRBJ2-1, with D hard to call. The CDR3 loop spans 12 amino acids. Looked up from germline, CDR1 is SGHTA and CDR2 is FQGNSA. The V and J ends lost 3 bases and 6 bases respectively, with 6 bases between them. CDR3 in amino acids: CASSFLANEQFF. In nucleotides, the CDR3 is TGTGCCAGCAGCTTCTTAGCCAATGAGCAGTTCTTC.

This clonotype was found many times. The V call is TRBV25-1, the J call TRBJ2-7; TRBD1 aligns across 7 bases. Germline CDR1 is MGHDK and CDR2 is SYGVNS. This CDR3 is 13 amino acids long. V trimming: 3 bases; J trimming: 7 bases; junction bases outside the gene matches: 6. The CDR3 loop reads CASSETGRWEQYF. The CDR3 DNA follows: TGTGCCAGCAGTGAGACAGGGCGCTGGGAGCAGTACTTC.

This clonotype occurred many times. The V call is TRBV18, the J call TRBJ2-7, with D unresolved. V dropped 8 bases and J dropped 2 bases, with 10 bases sitting between them. The CDR3 runs to 12 residues. Germline CDR1 reads KGHSH; CDR2 reads LQKENI. CDR3 in amino acids: CASSPTAYEQYF. The CDR3 DNA is TGTGCCAGCAGCCCCACAGCCTACGAGCAGTACTTC.

This clonotype was recorded a few times. This chain joins TRBV12-3 or TRBV12-4 and TRBJ2-2; D gene uncertain. The CDR3 has 15 amino acids. V was cut by 1 base and J by 3 bases, with 9 bases left in between. This CDR3 is CASSLGSHYTGELFF. The CDR3 nucleotides read TGTGCCAGCAGTTTAGGTAGTCACTACACCGGGGAGCTGTTTTTT.

This clonotype has more than one count but fewer than ten. This chain connects TRBV6-6 to TRBJ2-1; D is possibly TRBD1 (6 bases). Germline V CDR1 and CDR2: MNHNY, SVGAGI (reference sequence). This CDR3 is built from 16 residues. The V and J ends lost 7 bases and 4 bases respectively, with 20 bases between them. The CDR3 reads CASTQLRTAIYNEQFF. The DNA for the CDR3 is TGTGCCAGCACCCAACTTAGGACAGCGATTTACAATGAGCAGTTCTTC.

V and J are TRBV20-1 and TRBJ1-1; the D is unclear. Germline V lookup: CDR1 DFQATT, CDR2 SNEGSKA (reference sequence). This CDR3 contains 13 residues. V was cut by 0 bases and J by 3 bases, with 8 bases left in between. The CDR3 nucleotides are TGCAGTGCTAGAGACAGGCGGGACACTGAAGCTTTCTTT. This sequence encodes CSARDRRDTEAFF.

About this clonotype: A read error may be the cause here, since a much bigger clone is one base away. The J gene is TRBJ2-5, the V gene TRBV2; 10 nucleotides align to TRBD2. The J call may not be correct, given that the DNA end is closer to TRBJ2-7. The germline V gene encodes CDR1 SNHLY and CDR2 FYNNEI. The CDR3 spans 14 residues. The DNA of the CDR3 is TGTGCCAGCAGGGCTAGCGGGGGCTCCTACGAGCAGTACTTC. This sequence encodes CASRASGGSYEQYF.

The CDR3 DNA reads as TGCAGCGTTGAAGGGGACAAACTGAACACTGAAGCTTTCTTT. As protein: CSVEGDKLNTEAFF. V and J are TRBV29-1 and TRBJ1-1, with a weak D call TRBD1 (6 bases). Germline V gene data show CDR1 as SQVTM and CDR2 as ANQGSEA. The CDR3 sequence is 14 residues long. Trimming pared 1 base from V and 0 bases from J, leaving 9 bases between.